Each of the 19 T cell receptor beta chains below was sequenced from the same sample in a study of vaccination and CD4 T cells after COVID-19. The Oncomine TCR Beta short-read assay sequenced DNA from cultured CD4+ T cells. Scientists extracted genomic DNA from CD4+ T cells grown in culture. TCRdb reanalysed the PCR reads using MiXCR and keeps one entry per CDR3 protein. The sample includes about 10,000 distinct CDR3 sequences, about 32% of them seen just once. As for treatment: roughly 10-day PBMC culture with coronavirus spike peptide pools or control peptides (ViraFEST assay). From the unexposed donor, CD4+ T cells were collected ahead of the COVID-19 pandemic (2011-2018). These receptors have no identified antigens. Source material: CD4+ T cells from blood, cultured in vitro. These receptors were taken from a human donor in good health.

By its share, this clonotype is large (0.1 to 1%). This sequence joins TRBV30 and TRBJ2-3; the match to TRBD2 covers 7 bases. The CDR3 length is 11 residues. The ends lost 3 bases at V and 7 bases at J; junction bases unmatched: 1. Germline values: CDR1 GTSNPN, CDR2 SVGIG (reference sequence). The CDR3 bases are TGTGCCTGGAGGGGAGGGTATACGCAGTATTTT. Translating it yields CAWRGGYTQYF.

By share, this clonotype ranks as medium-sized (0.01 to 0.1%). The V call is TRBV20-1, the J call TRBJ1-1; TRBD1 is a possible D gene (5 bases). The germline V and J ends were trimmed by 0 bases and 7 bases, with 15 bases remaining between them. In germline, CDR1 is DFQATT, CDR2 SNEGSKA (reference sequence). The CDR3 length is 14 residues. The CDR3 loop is CSARDPTGGDEAFF. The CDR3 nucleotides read TGCAGTGCTAGAGACCCGACCGGGGGGGATGAAGCTTTCTTT.

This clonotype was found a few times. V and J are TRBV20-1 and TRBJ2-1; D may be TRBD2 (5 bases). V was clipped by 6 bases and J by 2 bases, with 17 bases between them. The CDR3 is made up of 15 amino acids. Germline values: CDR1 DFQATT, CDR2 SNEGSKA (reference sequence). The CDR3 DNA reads TGCAGTGCGAACGAGGGCCCCCTTACCTACAATGAGCAGTTCTTC. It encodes CSANEGPLTYNEQFF.

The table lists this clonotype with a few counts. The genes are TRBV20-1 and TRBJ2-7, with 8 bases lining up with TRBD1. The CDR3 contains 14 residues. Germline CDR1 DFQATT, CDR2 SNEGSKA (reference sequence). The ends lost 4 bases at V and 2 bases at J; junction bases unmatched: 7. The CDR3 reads CSAKWGQAPYEQYF. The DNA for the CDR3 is TGCAGTGCTAAATGGGGACAGGCACCCTACGAGCAGTACTTC.

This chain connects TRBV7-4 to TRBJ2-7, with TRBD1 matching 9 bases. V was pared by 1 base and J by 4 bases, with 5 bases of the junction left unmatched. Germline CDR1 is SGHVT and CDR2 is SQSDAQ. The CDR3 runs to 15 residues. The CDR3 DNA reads TGTGCCAGCAGCTTAGGGGACAGGGATTGGTACGAGCAGTACTTC. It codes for CASSLGDRDWYEQYF.

The CDR3 loop is CATQPSSGSTDTQYF. In DNA form, the CDR3 reads TGTGCCACCCAACCCTCTAGCGGGAGCACAGATACGCAGTATTTT. This chain links TRBV19 with TRBJ2-3; TRBD2 matches 8 bases. V was clipped by 10 bases and J by 0 bases; unmatched bases: 9. Per the germline V gene, CDR1 is LNHDA and CDR2 is SQIVND (reference sequence). There are 15 residues in the CDR3.

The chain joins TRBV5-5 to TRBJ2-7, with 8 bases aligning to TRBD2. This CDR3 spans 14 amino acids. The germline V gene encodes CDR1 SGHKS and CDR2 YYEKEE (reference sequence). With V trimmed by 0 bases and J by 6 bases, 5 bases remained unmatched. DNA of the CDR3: TGTGCCAGCAGCTTGGTCGGGAGGGCCACCGAGCAGTACTTC. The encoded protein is CASSLVGRATEQYF.

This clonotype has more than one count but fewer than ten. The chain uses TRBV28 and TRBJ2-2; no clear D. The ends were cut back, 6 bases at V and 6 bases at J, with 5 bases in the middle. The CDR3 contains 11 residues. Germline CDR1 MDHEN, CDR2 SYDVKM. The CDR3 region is CASRVPGELFF. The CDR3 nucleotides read TGTGCCAGCAGGGTTCCCGGGGAGCTGTTTTTT.

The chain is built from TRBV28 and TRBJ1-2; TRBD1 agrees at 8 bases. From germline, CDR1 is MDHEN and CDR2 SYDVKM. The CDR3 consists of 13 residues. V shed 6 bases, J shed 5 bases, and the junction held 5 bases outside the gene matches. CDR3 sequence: CASRDRARYGYTF. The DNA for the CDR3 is TGTGCCAGCAGGGACAGGGCCCGGTATGGCTACACCTTC.

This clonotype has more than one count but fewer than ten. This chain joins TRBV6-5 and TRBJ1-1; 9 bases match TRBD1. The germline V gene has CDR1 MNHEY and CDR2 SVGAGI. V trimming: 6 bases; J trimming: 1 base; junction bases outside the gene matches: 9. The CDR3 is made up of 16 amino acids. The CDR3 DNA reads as TGTGCCAGCAGCTACGGGGGGACAGGGAGGAACACTGAAGCTTTCTTT. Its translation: CASSYGGTGRNTEAFF.

The CDR3 DNA reads as TGTGCCACCAGCCTTACTGCAACTAATGAAAAACTGTTTTTT. Protein: CATSLTATNEKLFF. V and J are TRBV15 and TRBJ1-4; D call uncertain. Germline loops: CDR1 LNHNV, CDR2 YYDKDF (reference sequence). This CDR3 has 14 residues. Deletions cut 5 bases from V and 0 bases from J, with 7 bases between.

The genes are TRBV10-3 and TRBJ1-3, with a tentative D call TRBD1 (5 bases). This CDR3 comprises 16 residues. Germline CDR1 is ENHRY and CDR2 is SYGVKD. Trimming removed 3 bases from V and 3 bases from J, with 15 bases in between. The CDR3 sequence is CAISDNRQGGGNTIYF. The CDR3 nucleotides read TGTGCCATCAGTGACAACCGGCAGGGAGGTGGAAACACCATATATTTT.

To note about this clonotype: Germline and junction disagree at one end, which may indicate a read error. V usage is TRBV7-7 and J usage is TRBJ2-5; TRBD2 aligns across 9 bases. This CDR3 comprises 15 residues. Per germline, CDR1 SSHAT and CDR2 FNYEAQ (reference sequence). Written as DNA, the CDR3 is TGTGCTAGCAGCTTAGGCGGGAGGGCCTGGGAGACCCAGTACTTC. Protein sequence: CASSLGGRAWETQYF.

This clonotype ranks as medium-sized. The CDR3 sequence: CSARVPGQGLGYTF. DNA for the CDR3: TGCAGTGCTAGGGTACCGGGACAGGGGTTGGGCTACACCTTC. The chain combines TRBV20-1 with TRBJ1-2, with 10 bases aligning to TRBD1. The CDR3 sequence is 14 residues long. V shed 3 bases and J 8 bases; nucleotides not matched to a gene: 9. Germline assignment: CDR1 DFQATT and CDR2 SNEGSKA (reference sequence).

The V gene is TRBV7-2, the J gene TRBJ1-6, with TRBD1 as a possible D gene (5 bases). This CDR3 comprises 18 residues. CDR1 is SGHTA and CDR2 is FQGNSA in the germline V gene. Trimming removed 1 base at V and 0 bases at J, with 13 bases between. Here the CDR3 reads CASSLGGRGSSYNSPLHF. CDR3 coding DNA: TGTGCCAGCAGCTTAGGGGGCAGAGGTAGCTCCTATAATTCACCCCTCCACTTT.

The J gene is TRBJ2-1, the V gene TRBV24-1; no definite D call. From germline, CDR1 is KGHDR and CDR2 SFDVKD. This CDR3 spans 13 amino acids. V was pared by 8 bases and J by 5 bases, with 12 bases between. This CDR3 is CATIGRSNNEQFF. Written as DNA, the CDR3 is TGTGCCACCATCGGTCGATCGAACAATGAGCAGTTCTTC.

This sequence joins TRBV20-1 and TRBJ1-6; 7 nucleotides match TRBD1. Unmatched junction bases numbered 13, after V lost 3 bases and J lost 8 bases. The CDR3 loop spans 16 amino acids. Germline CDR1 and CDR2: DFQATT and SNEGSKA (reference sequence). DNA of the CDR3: TGCAGTGCTAGGGTCGACAGGGTGGGTTATGATTCACCCCTCCACTTT. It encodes CSARVDRVGYDSPLHF.

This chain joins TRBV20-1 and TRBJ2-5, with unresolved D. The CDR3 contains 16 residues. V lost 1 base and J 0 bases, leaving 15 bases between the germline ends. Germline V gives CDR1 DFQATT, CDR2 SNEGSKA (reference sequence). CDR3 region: CSARGKGHRHQETQYF. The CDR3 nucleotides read TGCAGTGCTAGAGGAAAGGGCCATAGACACCAAGAGACCCAGTACTTC.

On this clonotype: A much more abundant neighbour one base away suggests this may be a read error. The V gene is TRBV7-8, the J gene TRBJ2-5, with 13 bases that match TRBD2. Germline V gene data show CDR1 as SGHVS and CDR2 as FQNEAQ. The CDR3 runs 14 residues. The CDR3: CAGSLRTSGSDQYF. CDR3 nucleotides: TGTGCCGGCAGCTTACGGACTAGCGGGAGCGACCAGTACTTC.